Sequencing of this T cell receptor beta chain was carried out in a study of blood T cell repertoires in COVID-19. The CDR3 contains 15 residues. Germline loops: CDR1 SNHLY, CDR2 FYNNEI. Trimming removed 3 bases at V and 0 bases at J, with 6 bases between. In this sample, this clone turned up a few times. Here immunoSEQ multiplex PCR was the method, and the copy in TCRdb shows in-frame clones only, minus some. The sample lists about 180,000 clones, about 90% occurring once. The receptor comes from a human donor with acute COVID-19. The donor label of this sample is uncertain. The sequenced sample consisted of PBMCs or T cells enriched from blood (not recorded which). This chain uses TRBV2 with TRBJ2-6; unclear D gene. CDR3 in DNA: TGTGCCAGCAGTGAGGCCTTCTCTGGGGCCAACGTCCTGACTTTC. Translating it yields CASSEAFSGANVLTF.